This paragraph covers one T cell receptor (beta chain) sequence. This record belongs to a study of T cell changes during pregnancy in multiple sclerosis. V shed 3 bases and J shed 4 bases, with 8 bases lying between them. CDR3 length: 13 amino acids. The germline V gene encodes CDR1 MNHNS and CDR2 SASEGT. TCRdb's copy holds only in-frame clones and misses some; the assay was immunoSEQ multiplex PCR. The sample gives tens of thousands of clones, approximately 90% of which show up once; more than 1.4% is in the top ten. The chain joins TRBV6-1 to TRBJ2-3; the D gene is possibly TRBD2 (5 bases). This sample comprised peripheral blood, obtained before pregnancy. The source is a female donor with multiple sclerosis, enrolled in a pregnancy study. CDR3: CASSERLPDTQYF. In DNA form, the CDR3 reads TGTGCCAGCAGTGAGAGACTACCAGATACGCAGTATTTT.